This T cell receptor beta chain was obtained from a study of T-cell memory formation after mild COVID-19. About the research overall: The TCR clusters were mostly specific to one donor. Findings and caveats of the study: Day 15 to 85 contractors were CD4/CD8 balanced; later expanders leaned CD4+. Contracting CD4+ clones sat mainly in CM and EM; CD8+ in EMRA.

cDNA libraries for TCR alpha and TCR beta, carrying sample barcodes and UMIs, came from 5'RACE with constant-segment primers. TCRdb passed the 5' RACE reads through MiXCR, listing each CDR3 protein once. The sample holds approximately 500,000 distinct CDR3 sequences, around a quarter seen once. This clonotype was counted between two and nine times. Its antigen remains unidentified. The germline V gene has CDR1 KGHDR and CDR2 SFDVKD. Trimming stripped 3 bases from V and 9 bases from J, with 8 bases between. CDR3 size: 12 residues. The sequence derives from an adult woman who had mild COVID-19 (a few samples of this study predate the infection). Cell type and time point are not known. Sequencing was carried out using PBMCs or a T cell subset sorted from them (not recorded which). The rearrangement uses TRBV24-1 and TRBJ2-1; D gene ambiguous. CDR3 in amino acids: CATSDRYTEQFF. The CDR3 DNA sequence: TGTGCCACCAGTGATCGCTATACTGAGCAGTTCTTC.